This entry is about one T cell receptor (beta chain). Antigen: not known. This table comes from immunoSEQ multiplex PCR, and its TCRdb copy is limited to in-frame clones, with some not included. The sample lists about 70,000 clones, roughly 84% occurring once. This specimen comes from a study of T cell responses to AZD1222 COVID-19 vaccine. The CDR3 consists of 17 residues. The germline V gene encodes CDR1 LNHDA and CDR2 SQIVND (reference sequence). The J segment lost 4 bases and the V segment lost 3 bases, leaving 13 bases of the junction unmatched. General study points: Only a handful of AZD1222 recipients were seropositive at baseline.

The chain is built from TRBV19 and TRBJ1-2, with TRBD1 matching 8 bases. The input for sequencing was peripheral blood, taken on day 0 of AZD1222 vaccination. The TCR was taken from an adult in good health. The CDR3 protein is CASSMRITGTGGYGYTF. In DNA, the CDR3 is TGTGCCAGTAGTATGCGAATCACCGGGACAGGCGGCTATGGCTACACCTTC.